A selection of T cell receptor beta chains follows, all from one sample in a study of T cells in narcolepsy. Assay: immunoSEQ multiplex PCR; the TCRdb copy retains only in-frame clones and omits some. The sample includes fewer than 30,000 clones, approximately 83% of them seen just once. The sample taken for sequencing was CD45RA- memory CD4+ T cells from PBMCs. The receptor source for this set is a human donor with narcolepsy. Both conserved end residues are part of each CDR3. The D gene is left open where the match is weak. Not all rows give a size; the values are once, few, many and, for expanded clones, a class.

TRBJ1-2,-,-,TRBV19,TGTGCCAGTAGTATGTCGGACAGTCGATATGGCTACACCTTC,CASSMSDSRYGYTF
TRBJ2-1,-,-,TRBV5-1,TGCGCCAGCAGATATGAGACTAGTAATTTGGGTGAGCAGTTCTTC,CASRYETSNLGEQFF
TRBJ2-5,TRBD2,-,TRBV6-5,TGTGCCAGCAGTTTGACGGGGGGGAAAGGAGAGACCCAGTACTTC,CASSLTGGKGETQYF
TRBJ2-3,-,-,TRBV7-9,TGTGCCAGCAGTCATAAGACCGACAGCACAGATACGCAGTATTTT,CASSHKTDSTDTQYF
TRBJ2-7,-,-,TRBV13,TGTGCCAGCAGTTTGAGCCGTAGGGAGCAGTACTTC,CASSLSRREQYF
TRBJ1-5,-,-,TRBV7-8,TGTGCCAGCAGCCGTGGAAGGGATGGCAATCAGCCCCAGCATTTT,CASSRGRDGNQPQHF
TRBJ2-1,TRBD2,-,TRBV5-1,TGCGCCAGCAGCTACGGACTAGCGGGTCTCAATGAGCAGTTCTTC,CASSYGLAGLNEQFF
TRBJ2-7,-,-,TRBV2,TGTGCCAGCAGTGATGACATGAGGAGCGAGCAGTACTTC,CASSDDMRSEQYF
TRBJ1-1,TRBD1,-,TRBV11-1,TGTGCCAGCAGTGGTAACAGGGGAACTGAAGCTTTCTTT,CASSGNRGTEAFF
TRBJ2-1,-,-,TRBV5-4,TGTGCCAGCAGCGTTCTAGCAGACGGGAACAATGAGCAGTTCTTC,CASSVLADGNNEQFF
TRBJ2-1,-,-,TRBV6-5,TGTGCCAGCCGTAGACTAGGGGGGAACAATGAGCAGTTCTTC,CASRRLGGNNEQFF
TRBJ1-1,-,few,TRBV7-6,TGTGCCAGCAGCTTACCTGCCCCAGGACTAATGAACACTGAAGCTTTCTTT,CASSLPAPGLMNTEAFF
TRBJ1-1,-,-,TRBV19,TGTGCCAGTACCCTAAGGTCGGGCTCGAACACTGAAGCTTTCTTT,CASTLRSGSNTEAFF
TRBJ2-2,TRBD2,-,TRBV18,TGTGCCAGCTCATCACAGGCGGGAGGCTCCGGGGAGCTGTTTTTT,CASSSQAGGSGELFF
TRBJ2-1,-,-,TRBV5-1,TGCGCCAGCAGCCCCCTTTTACGGGGGCCGGAGAATGAGCAGTTCTTC,CASSPLLRGPENEQFF
TRBJ2-7,TRBD1,-,TRBV6-1,TGTGCCAGCAGCCCCCGGGACAGCTCCTACGAGCAGTACTTC,CASSPRDSSYEQYF
TRBJ2-3,TRBD2,-,TRBV6-1,TGTGCCAGCAGTGAGGAGGGAGCGGGGTCCGTATATACGCAGTATTTT,CASSEEGAGSVYTQYF
TRBJ2-7,TRBD1,-,TRBV11-3,TGTGCCAGCAGCCGTGACAGGGGTACCTCCTACGAGCAGTACTTC,CASSRDRGTSYEQYF
TRBJ1-1,TRBD1,-,TRBV12-5,TGTGCTAGTCAATCCGGGACAGGGCACTGGGACACTGAAGCTTTCTTT,CASQSGTGHWDTEAFF
TRBJ2-7,TRBD1,few,TRBV5-6,TGTGCCAGCAGCAAGAGGGGGCCGCTAGGCTACGAGCAGTACTTC,CASSKRGPLGYEQYF
TRBJ1-3,TRBD1,-,TRBV7-6,TGTGCCCGCGATCACAGGGGCACTAGCTCTGGAAACACCATATATTTT,CARDHRGTSSGNTIYF
TRBJ2-3,TRBD2,few,TRBV4-2,TGTGCCAGCAGCCCCAGGACTAGCGGGTTCACAGATACGCAGTATTTT,CASSPRTSGFTDTQYF